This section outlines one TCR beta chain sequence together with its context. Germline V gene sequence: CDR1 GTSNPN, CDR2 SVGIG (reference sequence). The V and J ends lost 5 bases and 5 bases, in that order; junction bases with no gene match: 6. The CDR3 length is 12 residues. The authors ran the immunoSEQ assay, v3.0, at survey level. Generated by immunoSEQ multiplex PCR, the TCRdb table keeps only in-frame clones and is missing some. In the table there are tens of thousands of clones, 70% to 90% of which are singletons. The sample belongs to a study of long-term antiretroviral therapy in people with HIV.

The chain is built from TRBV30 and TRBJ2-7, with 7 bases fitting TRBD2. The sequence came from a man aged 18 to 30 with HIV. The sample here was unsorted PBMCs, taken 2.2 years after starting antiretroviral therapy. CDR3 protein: CAWWTRGHEQYF. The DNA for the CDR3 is TGTGCCTGGTGGACTAGGGGCCACGAGCAGTACTTC.